The following is a T cell receptor (beta chain) sequence with its context. CDR3 size: 12 residues. V lost 6 bases, J lost 14 bases, and 9 bases stayed unmatched. CDR1 is LNHDA, CDR2 SQIVND, per germline (reference sequence). Each CDR3 protein is one row after TCRdb ran MiXCR on the RT-PCR reads. This table has about 700,000 distinct CDR3 sequences, 13% to 15% appearing once. This sequence joins TRBV19 and TRBJ2-5; 10 bases align to TRBD2. The sequencing sample was made of memory CD4+ T cells from blood. This receptor was obtained from a female donor in good health, serving as a healthy control. Here the CDR3 reads CASRRSSGSFYF. DNA for the CDR3: TGTGCCAGTAGGAGGTCTAGCGGGAGTTTTTACTTC.